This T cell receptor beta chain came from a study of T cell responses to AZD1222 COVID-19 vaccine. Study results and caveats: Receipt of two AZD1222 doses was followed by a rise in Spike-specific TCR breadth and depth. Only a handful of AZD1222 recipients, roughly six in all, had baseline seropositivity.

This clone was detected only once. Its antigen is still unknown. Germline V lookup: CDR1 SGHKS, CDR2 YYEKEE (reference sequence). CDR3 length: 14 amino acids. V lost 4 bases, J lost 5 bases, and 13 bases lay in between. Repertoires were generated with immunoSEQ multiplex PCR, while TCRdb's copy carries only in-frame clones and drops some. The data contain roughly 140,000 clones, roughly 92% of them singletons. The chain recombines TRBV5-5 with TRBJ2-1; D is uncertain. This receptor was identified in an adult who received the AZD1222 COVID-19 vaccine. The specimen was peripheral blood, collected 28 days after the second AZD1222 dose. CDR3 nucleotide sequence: TGTGCCAGCAGCCCGCCCTTCCAAAACAATGAGCAGTTCTTC. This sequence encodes CASSPPFQNNEQFF.